The clone carrying this T cell receptor beta chain was observed a handful of times. Its antigen is unidentified. Combining a sample-barcoded 5' primer with a J-beta primer mix, a second PCR ran for about 7 to 11 cycles. A template-switch adaptor with 12 random nucleotides tagged each cDNA molecule. Paired-end reads containing CDR3 totaled no fewer than 3 million for each sample. One entry per CDR3 protein results from TCRdb running MiXCR on the 5' RACE reads. The sample includes 1.2 million to 1.5 million distinct CDR3 sequences, approximately 60% seen only once; the top ten take over 5%. This sample is drawn from a study of blood T cells in healthy people across ages. Looking at the study overall: Capture by template switching was about one barcoded beta molecule per two T cells.

V shed 1 base, J shed 7 bases, and the junction held 15 bases outside the gene matches. Germline V gene sequence: CDR1 MNHEY, CDR2 SVGAGI. The CDR3 has 19 amino acids. Study-wide results and limits: The unknown donor CMV status may have confounded expanded clonotype changes.

Material: blood. The TCR originated in a man younger than 35 in good health. The V and J genes are TRBV6-5 and TRBJ2-7; TRBD2 matches at 14 bases. The CDR3 DNA reads TGTGCCAGCAGTTACTACCCCCCAGGGGGACTAGCGGGAGTTTATGAGCAGTACTTC. As protein: CASSYYPPGGLAGVYEQYF.